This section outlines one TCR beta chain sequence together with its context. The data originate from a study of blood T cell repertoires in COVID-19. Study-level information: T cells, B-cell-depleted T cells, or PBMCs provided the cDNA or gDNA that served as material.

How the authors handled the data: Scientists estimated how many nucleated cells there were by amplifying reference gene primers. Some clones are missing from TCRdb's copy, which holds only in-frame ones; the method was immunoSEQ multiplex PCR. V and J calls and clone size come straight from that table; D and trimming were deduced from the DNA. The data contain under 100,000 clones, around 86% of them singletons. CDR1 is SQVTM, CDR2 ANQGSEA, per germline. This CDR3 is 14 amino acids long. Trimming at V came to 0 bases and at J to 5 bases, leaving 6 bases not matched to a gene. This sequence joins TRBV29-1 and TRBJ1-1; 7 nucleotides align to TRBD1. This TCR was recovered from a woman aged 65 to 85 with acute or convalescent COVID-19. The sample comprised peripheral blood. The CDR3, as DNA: TGCAGCGTTGAAGACAGGACAGGTCGAACTGAAGCTTTCTTT. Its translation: CSVEDRTGRTEAFF.